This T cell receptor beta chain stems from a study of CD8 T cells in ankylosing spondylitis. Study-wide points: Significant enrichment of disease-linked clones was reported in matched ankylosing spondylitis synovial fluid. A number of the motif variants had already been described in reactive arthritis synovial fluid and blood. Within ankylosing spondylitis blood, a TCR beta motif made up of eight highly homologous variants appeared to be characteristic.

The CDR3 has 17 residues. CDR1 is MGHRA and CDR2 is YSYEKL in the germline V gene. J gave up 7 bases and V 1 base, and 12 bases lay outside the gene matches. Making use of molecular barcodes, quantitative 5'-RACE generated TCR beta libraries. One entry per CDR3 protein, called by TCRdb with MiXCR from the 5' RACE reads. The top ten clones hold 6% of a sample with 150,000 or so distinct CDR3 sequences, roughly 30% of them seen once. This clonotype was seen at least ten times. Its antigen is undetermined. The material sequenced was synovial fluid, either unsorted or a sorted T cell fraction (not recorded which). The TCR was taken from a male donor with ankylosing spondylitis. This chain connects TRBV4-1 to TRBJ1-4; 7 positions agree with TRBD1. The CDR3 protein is CASSQAVQGSRGEKLFF. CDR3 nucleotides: TGCGCCAGCAGCCAAGCGGTACAGGGGAGTCGGGGTGAAAAACTGTTTTTT.